This T cell receptor beta chain was documented in a study of blood T cell repertoires in COVID-19. Study-level background: The origin of the acute and convalescent COVID-19 samples was the United States, Italy and Spain. PBMCs, B-cell-depleted T cells, or T cells were the source of the cDNA or gDNA that made up the material.

Only one count was recorded for this clone. V was pared by 3 bases and J by 5 bases, with 10 bases between. Germline V gene lookup returns CDR1 MNHEY and CDR2 SMNVEV (reference sequence). This CDR3 is built from 13 residues. Sequencing was performed with immunoSEQ multiplex PCR; in TCRdb, only in-frame clones are kept and a portion is missing. The table shows about 250,000 clones, with more than 75% occurring only once. Input material: peripheral blood. The clonotype originates from a woman between 40 and 50 years old who had recovered from COVID-19. The V call is TRBV27, the J call TRBJ1-2, with D possibly matching TRBD1 (5 bases). Written as DNA, the CDR3 is TGTGCCAGCAGTTTTGCAGGGCCGTATGGCTACACCTTC. It encodes CASSFAGPYGYTF.